The clone carrying this TCR beta chain was picked up many times. Germline CDR1 is MNHNS and CDR2 is SASEGT. Trimming took 6 bases from V and 5 from J; bases not matched to a gene: 4. CDR3 length: 12 residues. Arm-PCR with iRepertoire HTBI primers amplified the CDR3 regions for these TCR beta libraries. TCRdb called the multiplex PCR reads again in MiXCR, with one record for every CDR3 protein. The sample records roughly 320,000 distinct CDR3 sequences, about a sixth being singletons. The sample comes from a study of regulatory T cells in long-lasting Graves disease. Noted time point: newly diagnosed GD, antithyroid drugs for less than 3 months. The TCR library used RNA extracted from PBMCs. These data were likewise used in another study, on T cells in Graves' hyperthyroidism and ophthalmopathy. As that report states: Ophthalmopathy, which appeared later, was predicted by the model a median approximately 6.7 months before onset.

The chain has TRBV6-1 and TRBJ2-7; TRBD1 aligns across 7 bases. This specimen was peripheral blood mononuclear cells (PBMCs), taken at new diagnosis, from a patient treated with antithyroid drugs. This clonotype originated in a man between 35 and 55 years old with Graves disease. Here the CDR3 reads CASRDDRDEQYF. The CDR3 nucleotides read TGTGCCAGCAGGGATGACAGGGACGAGCAGTACTTC.